The 21 T cell receptor beta chains given below trace back to one sample, sequenced in a study of cytomegalovirus exposure and HLA in healthy donors. Assay: immunoSEQ multiplex PCR; the TCRdb copy retains only in-frame clones and omits some. The repertoire includes 250,000 to 350,000 clones, 88% of them detected once, and about 0.99% sits in the top ten. Material: PBMCs. Receptors were obtained from a woman between 18 and 29 years old in good health and CMV-seronegative.

The CDR3 sequence is CASSLPGTGPNYGYTF. DNA of the CDR3: TGTGCCAGCAGTCTTCCCGGGACTGGCCCTAACTATGGCTACACCTTC. The chain couples TRBV28 to TRBJ1-2; D possibly corresponds to TRBD1 (5 bases). The CDR3 consists of 16 residues. Trimming pared 5 bases from V and 0 bases from J, leaving 16 bases between. Germline V gene sequence: CDR1 MDHEN, CDR2 SYDVKM.

CDR3 coding DNA: TGTGCCAGCAGTAAACAGGGGGCCGGGGAGCTGTTTTTT. Translating gives CASSKQGAGELFF. The chain links TRBV27 to TRBJ2-2; 8 bases fit TRBD1. CDR1 and CDR2 from the germline V gene are MNHEY and SMNVEV (reference sequence). The CDR3 runs to 13 residues. The V and J ends lost 5 bases and 6 bases, in that order; junction bases with no gene match: 2.

The chain has TRBV5-4 and TRBJ2-7, with 9 bases fitting TRBD1. The V and J ends lost 4 bases and 5 bases, in that order; junction bases with no gene match: 16. The CDR3 is 17 residues long. Germline-derived CDR1 and CDR2 are SGHNT and YYREEE (reference sequence). The DNA for the CDR3 is TGTGCCAGCAGCACGGACAGGGGAAGGAGTATGGGGCACGAGCAGTACTTC. It translates to CASSTDRGRSMGHEQYF.

This chain connects TRBV5-8 to TRBJ2-4; D is uncertain. The V end lost 0 bases, the J end lost 8 bases, and 18 bases lay between the germline ends. Germline CDR1 is SGHTS and CDR2 is YDEGEE. This CDR3 region has 16 residues. The CDR3, as DNA: TGTGCCAGCAGCTTGGGGATTCTAGTCCCAAATGACATTCAGTACTTC. It is translated as CASSLGILVPNDIQYF.

This chain joins TRBV4-1 and TRBJ2-3, with unresolved D. Trimming removed 2 bases at V and 6 bases at J, with 6 bases between. Germline lookup yields CDR1 MGHRA and CDR2 YSYEKL. The CDR3 totals 12 residues. The CDR3 loop is CASSQPQDTQYF. The DNA for the CDR3 is TGCGCCAGCAGCCAACCTCAGGATACGCAGTATTTT.

J is TRBJ1-4 and V is TRBV2, with TRBD1 matching over 8 bases. Trimming removed 6 bases from V and 5 bases from J; junction bases left unmatched: 8. The germline V gene has CDR1 SNHLY and CDR2 FYNNEI. The CDR3 consists of 15 residues. Here the CDR3 reads CASSTQGARNEKLFF. In DNA form, the CDR3 reads TGTGCCAGCAGCACGCAGGGGGCGCGAAATGAAAAACTGTTTTTT.

V usage is TRBV2 and J usage is TRBJ1-4; maybe TRBD1 (6 bases). Trimming removed 5 bases at V and 5 bases at J, with 12 bases between. CDR3 length equals 14 residues. Per germline, CDR1 SNHLY and CDR2 FYNNEI. The CDR3 region has the DNA TGTGCCAGCAGTAAACTCGGACAGAATGAAAAACTGTTTTTT. Its translation: CASSKLGQNEKLFF.

The rearrangement joins TRBV6-1 to TRBJ1-1; D remains ambiguous. V shed 4 bases and J shed 4 bases, with 10 bases lying between them. This CDR3 region has 13 residues. Germline CDR1 reads MNHNS; CDR2 reads SASEGT. The CDR3 region has the DNA TGTGCCAGCAGTGGACGGAGAACCACTGAAGCTTTCTTT. Protein: CASSGRRTTEAFF.

The chain carries TRBV4-1 and TRBJ2-3; D uncertain. Trimming removed 1 base at V and 2 bases at J, with 13 bases between. The germline V gene has CDR1 MGHRA and CDR2 YSYEKL. The CDR3 has 16 residues. The DNA of the CDR3 is TGCGCCAGCAGCCAAGGGCGAGGATCCCCCACAGATACGCAGTATTTT. Encoded protein: CASSQGRGSPTDTQYF.

The chain links TRBV10-3 to TRBJ2-7; TRBD1 agrees at 11 bases. CDR1 is ENHRY, CDR2 SYGVKD, per germline. This CDR3 is built from 14 residues. The V segment lost 5 bases and the J segment 6 bases; nucleotides outside the gene matches: 6. Written as DNA, the CDR3 is TGTGCCATCAGTTCTGGACAGGGGGCGCGCGAGCAGTACTTC. This encodes CAISSGQGAREQYF.

The V and J genes are TRBV2 and TRBJ1-1; D remains unclear. Trimming shortened V by 8 bases and J by 4 bases, and 11 bases separated the two germline ends. The CDR3 has 12 residues. In germline, CDR1 is SNHLY, CDR2 FYNNEI. CDR3: CASGGDLTEAFF. The CDR3 bases are TGTGCCAGCGGAGGAGATCTCACTGAAGCTTTCTTT.

The rearrangement joins TRBV30 to TRBJ2-6, with a possible D match to TRBD1 (5 bases). The length of the CDR3 is 15 residues. Germline assignment: CDR1 GTSNPN and CDR2 SVGIG (reference sequence). Trimming took off 1 base at V and 0 bases at J, with 7 bases between the two ends. The CDR3 loop is CAWSAQGSGANVLTF. CDR3 nucleotides: TGTGCCTGGAGTGCCCAGGGCTCTGGGGCCAACGTCCTGACTTTC. Complete variable domain (other parts from reference TRBV30 and TRBJ2-6): SQTIHQWPATLVQPVGSPLSLECTVEGTSNPNLYWYRQAAGRGLQLLFYSVGIGQISSEVPQNLSASRPQDRQFILSSKKLLLSDSGFYLCAWSAQGSGANVLTFGAGSRLTVL.

Concerning this clone itself: The identical CDR3 is also encoded by other nucleotide sequences in the sample. The chain employs TRBV9 and TRBJ2-3, with unresolved D. Trimming took off 3 bases at V and 3 bases at J, with 2 bases between the two ends. Germline V gene sequence: CDR1 SGDLS, CDR2 YYNGEE. The CDR3 runs 11 residues. DNA of the CDR3: TGTGCCAGCAGCGCGACAGATACGCAGTATTTT. The encoded protein is CASSATDTQYF.

The chain has TRBV27 and TRBJ2-1; 14 bases line up with TRBD2. This CDR3 has 17 amino acids. The V gene's germline CDR1 is MNHEY and CDR2 SMNVEV (reference sequence). Germline trimming cut 5 bases from V and 9 bases from J; bases unmatched to any gene: 12. This CDR3 is CASSQRLAGGPYGEQFF. The CDR3 nucleotides are TGTGCCAGCAGTCAACGACTAGCGGGAGGGCCTTATGGTGAGCAGTTCTTC.

A single count supports this clone. The genes are TRBV10-3 and TRBJ2-3; 9 bases are a match to TRBD2. Germline V lookup: CDR1 ENHRY, CDR2 SYGVKD. Trimming removed 3 bases from V and 6 bases from J; junction bases left unmatched: 7. The CDR3 has 15 residues. The CDR3 DNA reads as TGTGCCATCAGTGAACTAGCGGGTAACGGGGATACGCAGTATTTT. Translating it yields CAISELAGNGDTQYF.

The chain combines TRBV27 with TRBJ1-5; D call uncertain. The ends were cut back, 3 bases at V and 0 bases at J, with 6 bases in the middle. The CDR3 sequence is 14 residues long. Germline CDR1 is MNHEY and CDR2 is SMNVEV (reference sequence). CDR3 residues: CASSLSYSNQPQHF. The CDR3 region has the DNA TGTGCCAGCAGTTTGAGCTATAGCAATCAGCCCCAGCATTTT.

CDR3 sequence reads: CASTMGGTVGEQFF. CDR3 DNA: TGTGCCAGCACTATGGGGGGGACCGTGGGTGAGCAGTTCTTC. V is TRBV5-4 and J is TRBJ2-1; 7 nucleotides agree with TRBD2. Unmatched junction bases numbered 12, after V lost 6 bases and J lost 9 bases. Germline values: CDR1 SGHNT, CDR2 YYREEE (reference sequence). The CDR3 runs to 14 residues.

This chain connects TRBV25-1 to TRBJ1-1; perhaps TRBD1 as D (6 bases). V was pared by 4 bases and J by 4 bases, with 13 bases between. The CDR3 is 14 amino acids. Looked up from germline, CDR1 is MGHDK and CDR2 is SYGVNS. The CDR3 reads CASSGWTAATEAFF. The CDR3 bases are TGTGCCAGCAGTGGGTGGACAGCAGCCACTGAAGCTTTCTTT.

The chain links TRBV19 to TRBJ1-2, with TRBD1 identical over 9 bases. CDR3 length: 15 amino acids. Trimming took 3 bases from V and 7 from J; bases not matched to a gene: 9. Looked up from germline, CDR1 is LNHDA and CDR2 is SQIVND (reference sequence). The CDR3 reads CASSMGDRDISGYTF. The CDR3 coding sequence is TGTGCCAGTAGTATGGGGGACAGGGATATCTCTGGCTACACCTTC.

V usage is TRBV2 and J usage is TRBJ2-1; 12 nucleotides align to TRBD2. The trim removed 8 bases at V and 5 bases at J, leaving 1 base unmatched. The CDR3 consists of 13 residues. CDR1 is SNHLY, CDR2 FYNNEI, per germline. The CDR3 loop is CASSSGRDNEQFF. The CDR3 DNA reads TGTGCCAGCTCTAGCGGGAGGGACAATGAGCAGTTCTTC.

The chain combines TRBV5-1 with TRBJ2-1; 12 bases map to TRBD2. J was trimmed by 8 bases and V by 0 bases; bases with no gene match: 9. CDR1 and CDR2 from the germline V gene are SGHRS and YFSETQ. CDR3 length: 17 residues. The CDR3 region is CASSLESLAGGRHEQFF. The CDR3 nucleotides read TGCGCCAGCAGCTTGGAGTCCCTAGCGGGAGGGCGACATGAGCAGTTCTTC.